What follows are 10 T cell receptor beta chains derived from one specimen sequenced in a study of OX40 agonist ivuxolimab in advanced cancers. Generated by immunoSEQ multiplex PCR, the TCRdb table keeps only in-frame clones and is missing some. The table records around 50,000 clones, about four fifths of them present only once. Material: CD4+ or CD8+ T cells sorted from blood, obtained in a trial of the OX40 agonist ivuxolimab. Source of these receptors: an adult with an advanced solid tumor such as melanoma, head and neck, liver or kidney cancer.

The rearrangement joins TRBV6-6 to TRBJ2-7; D perhaps matches TRBD1 (6 bases). The germline CDR1 and CDR2 sequences are MNHNY and SVGAGI (reference sequence). Trimming removed 6 bases at V and 5 bases at J, with 20 bases between. CDR3 length: 15 residues. CDR3 sequence reads: CASRIGTQGSNEQYF. The CDR3 nucleotides read TGTGCCAGCAGAATAGGGACACAAGGGAGCAACGAGCAGTACTTC.

This chain uses TRBV7-9 with TRBJ1-2; TRBD1 is a possible D gene (5 bases). V lost 5 bases and J lost 4, with 14 bases in between. Per the germline V gene, CDR1 is SEHNR and CDR2 is FQNEAQ (reference sequence). The length of the CDR3 is 14 residues. The CDR3 sequence is CASSPDGGGYGYTF. The CDR3 bases are TGTGCCAGCAGCCCGGACGGGGGGGGCTATGGCTACACCTTC.

The chain employs TRBV29-1 and TRBJ1-5, with 8 bases matching TRBD1. Germline loops: CDR1 SQVTM, CDR2 ANQGSEA. J gave up 2 bases and V 4 bases, and 7 bases lay outside the gene matches. CDR3 length: 15 residues. The CDR3 is CSVAQGAAGNQPQHF. CDR3 sequence (DNA): TGCAGCGTTGCTCAGGGGGCAGCGGGCAATCAGCCCCAGCATTTT.

With regard to this clone: The identical CDR3 is also encoded by other nucleotide sequences in the sample. This chain links TRBV9 with TRBJ2-3, with a possible D match to TRBD2 (7 bases). This CDR3 contains 14 residues. Germline V CDR1 and CDR2: SGDLS, YYNGEE. The V and J ends lost 0 bases and 5 bases respectively, with 10 bases between them. In DNA form, the CDR3 reads TGTGCCAGCAGCGTAGCGGGGGGACAAGATACGCAGTATTTT. Amino acids: CASSVAGGQDTQYF.

The J gene is TRBJ2-2, the V gene TRBV29-1; 14 nucleotides agree with TRBD2. The germline gives CDR1 SQVTM, CDR2 ANQGSEA. The CDR3 consists of 14 residues. Germline trimming cut 7 bases from V and 6 bases from J; bases unmatched to any gene: 4. The CDR3 sequence is CSGRLAGGSGELFF. For the CDR3, the DNA is TGCAGCGGCCGACTAGCGGGAGGGTCCGGGGAGCTGTTTTTT.

This chain connects TRBV7-3 to TRBJ2-2; D tentatively fits TRBD1 or TRBD2 (6 bases each). Germline assignment: CDR1 SGHTA and CDR2 FQGTGA. V was pared by 5 bases and J by 3 bases, with 13 bases between. CDR3 size: 15 residues. The DNA for the CDR3 is TGTGCCAGCAGCGCACAGGGACTGGACACCGGGGAGCTGTTTTTT. Translated, it gives CASSAQGLDTGELFF.

The rearrangement links TRBV6-6 to TRBJ2-3; no clear D. CDR1 is MNHNY, CDR2 SVGAGI, per germline (reference sequence). The CDR3 is 13 residues long. Trimming left V 5 bases short and J 6 bases short, with 12 bases between. In DNA form, the CDR3 reads TGTGCCAGCAGTAAGGCGGTGGCGGATACGCAGTATTTT. Translated, it gives CASSKAVADTQYF.

This sequence joins TRBV7-7 and TRBJ2-5, with D possibly being TRBD2 (5 bases). CDR3 length: 13 residues. Trimming pared 5 bases from V and 5 bases from J, leaving 12 bases between. Germline V gene lookup returns CDR1 SSHAT and CDR2 FNYEAQ (reference sequence). The CDR3 bases are TGTGCCAGCAGCCGAGGGATTTATGAGACCCAGTACTTC. Translating gives CASSRGIYETQYF.

J is TRBJ1-4 and V is TRBV30; a weak D match, TRBD1 (6 bases). V was trimmed by 3 bases and J by 8 bases, leaving 13 bases between them. The germline V gene has CDR1 GTSNPN and CDR2 SVGIG (reference sequence). The CDR3 contains 13 residues. This CDR3 is CAWRGGAREKLFF. In nucleotides, the CDR3 is TGTGCCTGGAGGGGGGGGGCCAGAGAAAAACTGTTTTTT.

This clone turned up a few times. This sequence joins TRBV4-1 and TRBJ2-7, with D perhaps matching TRBD2 (5 bases). Germline CDR1 and CDR2: MGHRA and YSYEKL. The CDR3 extends over 14 amino acids. The V end lost 4 bases, the J end lost 7 bases, and 17 bases lay between the germline ends. The CDR3 DNA sequence: TGCGCCAGCAGCCCTCGAGGTGAGGGTAAAGAGCAGTACTTC. The encoded protein is CASSPRGEGKEQYF.